These T cell receptor beta chains were read from a single sample in a study of shared clonotypes between healthy human individuals. Using immunoSEQ multiplex PCR, the repertoire was profiled, and TCRdb retains in-frame clones only, with some absent. The sample yields some 980,000 clones, roughly 72% seen once. Sequencing was carried out using memory CD4+ T cells sorted from blood. These receptors all come from a man aged 18 to 29 in good health. Each CDR3 is given with its conserved first and last residue. A D gene is named only where the DNA matches it firmly. Not all rows give a size; the values are once, few, many and, for expanded clones, a class.

d_call: NA; j_call: TRBJ1-2; v_call: TRBV7-2; clone_size: NA; cdr3_aa: CASSLASDLGYGYTF; cdr3_nt: TGTGCCAGCAGCTTAGCGTCGGACCTTGGATATGGCTACACCTTC
d_call: NA; j_call: TRBJ2-7; v_call: TRBV5-5; clone_size: NA; cdr3_aa: CASSLEAYEQYF; cdr3_nt: TGTGCCAGCAGCTTGGAAGCCTACGAGCAGTACTTC
d_call: NA; j_call: TRBJ2-2; v_call: TRBV6-1; clone_size: NA; cdr3_aa: CASPKEGFTGELFF; cdr3_nt: TGTGCCAGCCCCAAAGAGGGGTTCACCGGGGAGCTGTTTTTT
d_call: NA; j_call: TRBJ1-6; v_call: TRBV25-1; clone_size: NA; cdr3_aa: CASSELESYNSPLHF; cdr3_nt: TGTGCCAGCAGTGAATTGGAGTCCTATAATTCACCCCTCCACTTT
d_call: NA; j_call: TRBJ2-5; v_call: TRBV4-1; clone_size: few; cdr3_aa: CASSQDQVGQETQYF; cdr3_nt: TGCGCCAGCAGCCAAGATCAAGTGGGGCAGGAGACCCAGTACTTC
d_call: NA; j_call: TRBJ2-1; v_call: TRBV11-3; clone_size: many; cdr3_aa: CASSLDGSMEQFF; cdr3_nt: TGTGCCAGCAGCTTAGATGGATCTATGGAGCAGTTCTTC
d_call: NA; j_call: TRBJ2-5; v_call: TRBV10-3; clone_size: NA; cdr3_aa: CAISESGETQYF; cdr3_nt: TGTGCCATCAGTGAGTCGGGGGAGACCCAGTACTTC
d_call: NA; j_call: TRBJ2-5; v_call: TRBV5-1; clone_size: few; cdr3_aa: CASSSPEPAAAQYF; cdr3_nt: TGCGCCAGCAGCTCCCCGGAACCAGCGGCGGCCCAGTACTTC
d_call: TRBD2; j_call: TRBJ2-7; v_call: TRBV6-5; clone_size: NA; cdr3_aa: CASSSGTSGAYEQYF; cdr3_nt: TGTGCCAGCAGTTCAGGGACTAGCGGGGCCTACGAGCAGTACTTC
d_call: TRBD2; j_call: TRBJ2-7; v_call: TRBV2; clone_size: few; cdr3_aa: CASGGRRGGFEQYF; cdr3_nt: TGTGCCAGCGGTGGTAGGAGGGGAGGGTTCGAGCAGTACTTC
d_call: NA; j_call: TRBJ2-6; v_call: TRBV30; clone_size: NA; cdr3_aa: CAWSRGTGANVLTF; cdr3_nt: TGTGCCTGGAGTAGGGGAACCGGGGCCAACGTCCTGACTTTC
d_call: NA; j_call: TRBJ2-3; v_call: TRBV20-1; clone_size: NA; cdr3_aa: CSATGRIAQYF; cdr3_nt: TGCAGTGCTACTGGCCGGATTGCGCAGTATTTT
d_call: NA; j_call: TRBJ1-6; v_call: TRBV20-1; clone_size: NA; cdr3_aa: CSAGPGSPLHF; cdr3_nt: TGCAGTGCTGGACCCGGTTCACCCCTCCACTTT
d_call: NA; j_call: TRBJ2-7; v_call: TRBV21-1; clone_size: NA; cdr3_aa: CASSIRLSSTREQYF; cdr3_nt: TGTGCCAGCAGCATCCGCCTGAGTTCCACCCGCGAGCAGTACTTC
d_call: NA; j_call: TRBJ2-2; v_call: TRBV27; clone_size: NA; cdr3_aa: CASSLRYTGELFF; cdr3_nt: TGTGCCAGCAGTTTACGGTACACCGGGGAGCTGTTTTTT
d_call: NA; j_call: TRBJ2-7; v_call: TRBV9; clone_size: NA; cdr3_aa: CASSVDSNPPRLYF; cdr3_nt: TGTGCCAGCAGCGTAGATTCGAACCCCCCGAGATTGTACTTC
d_call: TRBD1; j_call: TRBJ2-7; v_call: TRBV7-2; clone_size: NA; cdr3_aa: CASSPQGATSYEQYF; cdr3_nt: TGTGCCAGCAGCCCACAGGGGGCGACATCCTACGAGCAGTACTTC
d_call: TRBD2; j_call: TRBJ2-5; v_call: TRBV10-2; clone_size: NA; cdr3_aa: CASSEALVAGGQTQYF; cdr3_nt: TGCGCCAGCAGTGAGGCCCTTGTAGCGGGAGGTCAGACCCAGTACTTC
d_call: TRBD1; j_call: TRBJ1-1; v_call: TRBV7-2; clone_size: NA; cdr3_aa: CASSATTGSRAFF; cdr3_nt: TGTGCCAGCAGCGCCACGACAGGGTCCCGGGCTTTCTTT
d_call: NA; j_call: TRBJ2-7; v_call: TRBV30; clone_size: NA; cdr3_aa: CAWNLGTGSYEQYF; cdr3_nt: TGTGCCTGGAACCTCGGGACTGGGTCCTACGAGCAGTACTTC
d_call: NA; j_call: TRBJ2-7; v_call: TRBV4-2; clone_size: NA; cdr3_aa: CASSPGAVSYEQYF; cdr3_nt: TGTGCCAGCAGCCCCGGAGCGGTTAGCTACGAGCAGTACTTC
d_call: NA; j_call: TRBJ1-2; v_call: TRBV27; clone_size: NA; cdr3_aa: CASSLSSGGKGYTF; cdr3_nt: TGTGCCAGCAGTTTATCGTCTGGGGGGAAGGGCTACACCTTC